This entry is about one TCR beta chain. Different DNA sequences within this sample yield the same CDR3. This record belongs to a study of blood T cell repertoires in COVID-19. On the study more broadly: COVID-19 samples collected from the United States, Italy and Spain covered acute and convalescent phases. PBMCs, B-cell-depleted T cells, or T cells provided the cDNA or gDNA that made up the material.

Sequencing used immunoSEQ multiplex PCR; TCRdb keeps in-frame clones, though not all of them. This sample has around 290,000 clones; around nine tenths occur once, and the top ten carry about 5%. This clonotype was obtained from a man aged 40-50 years with acute or convalescent COVID-19. The sample consisted of peripheral blood.

The CDR3 loop is CSARDSYGYTF. CDR3 nucleotides: TGCAGTGCTCGGGACAGCTATGGCTACACCTTC. This sequence joins TRBV20-1 and TRBJ1-2, with 7 bases fitting TRBD1. The V and J ends lost 5 bases and 4 bases, in that order; junction bases with no gene match: 1. CDR1 and CDR2 from the germline V gene are DFQATT and SNEGSKA (reference sequence). The CDR3 extends over 11 amino acids.